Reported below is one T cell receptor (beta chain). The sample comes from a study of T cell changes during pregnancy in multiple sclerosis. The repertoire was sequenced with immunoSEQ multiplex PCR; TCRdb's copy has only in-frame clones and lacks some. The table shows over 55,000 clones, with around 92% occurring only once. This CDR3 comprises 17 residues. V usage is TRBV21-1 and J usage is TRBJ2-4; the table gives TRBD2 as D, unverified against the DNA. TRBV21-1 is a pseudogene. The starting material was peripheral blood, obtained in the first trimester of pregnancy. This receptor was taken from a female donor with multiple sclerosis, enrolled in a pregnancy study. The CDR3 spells CASSKPPGVVAKNIQYF. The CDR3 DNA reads TGTGCCAGCAGCAAACCGCCGGGGGTCGTAGCCAAAAACATTCAGTACTTC.